This TCR beta chain was identified during a study of T cell responses to AZD1222 COVID-19 vaccine. V gave up 0 bases and J gave up 3 bases, with 8 bases separating them. The CDR3 is 14 amino acids. The germline CDR1 and CDR2 sequences are LGHNA and YNFKEQ. The method was immunoSEQ multiplex PCR; TCRdb's version includes in-frame clones alone and lacks a portion of them. The sample holds around 140,000 clones, about 90% seen once. The sequence was obtained from an adult who received the AZD1222 COVID-19 vaccine. The sample consisted of peripheral blood, taken 28 days after the second AZD1222 dose. The V call is TRBV4-2, the J call TRBJ1-1; no definite D call. The CDR3 reads CASSQERLDTEAFF. In DNA, the CDR3 is TGTGCCAGCAGCCAAGAGAGATTGGACACTGAAGCTTTCTTT.